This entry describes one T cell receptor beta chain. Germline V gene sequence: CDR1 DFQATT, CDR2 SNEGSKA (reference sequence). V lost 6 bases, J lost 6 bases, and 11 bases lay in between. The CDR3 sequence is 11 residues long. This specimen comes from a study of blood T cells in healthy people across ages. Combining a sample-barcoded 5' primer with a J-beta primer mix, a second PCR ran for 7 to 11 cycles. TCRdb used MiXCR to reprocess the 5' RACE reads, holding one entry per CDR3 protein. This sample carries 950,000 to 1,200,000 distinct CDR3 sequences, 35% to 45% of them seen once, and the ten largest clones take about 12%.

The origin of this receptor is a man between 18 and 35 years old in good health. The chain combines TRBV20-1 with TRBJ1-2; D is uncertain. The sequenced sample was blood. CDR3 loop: CSAPEAHGYTF. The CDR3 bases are TGCAGTGCCCCTGAGGCCCATGGCTACACCTTC.